This TCR beta chain is drawn from a study of neurological immune-mediated disorders. Germline V gene lookup returns CDR1 SGHTA and CDR2 FQGNSA. Trimming pared 1 base from V and 7 bases from J, leaving 11 bases between. The CDR3 totals 13 residues. Many counts were recorded for this clonotype. Time point meaning: longitudinal time-point 1 (baseline). From the 5' RACE reads, TCRdb called clonotypes with MiXCR, one entry per CDR3 protein. The profile shows 70,000 to 75,000 distinct CDR3 sequences, roughly 13% of them singletons. This receptor was obtained from a female donor with HTLV-1-associated myelopathy (HAM/TSP). Sequenced: PBMCs. J is TRBJ2-7 and V is TRBV7-2; D is perhaps TRBD1 or TRBD2 (5 bases each). The CDR3 DNA is TGTGCCAGCAGCTTAGTCGGGGCTTGGGAGCAGTACTTC. It encodes CASSLVGAWEQYF.